These 15 T cell receptor beta chains came from one sample sequenced in a study of T-cell memory formation after mild COVID-19. MiXCR, run by TCRdb on the 5' RACE reads, gives a single entry per CDR3 protein. The sample records approximately 400,000 distinct CDR3 sequences, 15% to 20% being singletons. Material for sequencing was PBMCs or a T cell subset sorted from them (not recorded which). Source of these receptors: a man aged 18 to 29 who had mild COVID-19 (a few samples of this study predate the infection). Cell type and time point are not known.

This clonotype occurred a few times. V gene TRBV4-2 combines with J gene TRBJ2-1; a weak D match, TRBD2 (5 bases). CDR1 is LGHNA, CDR2 YNFKEQ, per germline. Trimming took 1 base from V and 7 from J, leaving 14 bases between them. This CDR3 spans 15 amino acids. For the CDR3, the DNA is TGTGCCAGCAGCCAAGTCCCAGCGGTGCGGAATGAGCAGTTCTTC. Amino acid sequence: CASSQVPAVRNEQFF.

The chain carries TRBV12-3 or TRBV12-4 and TRBJ2-3; D is undetermined. The CDR3 loop spans 11 amino acids. V gave up 7 bases and J gave up 9 bases, with 11 bases separating them. CDR3 sequence reads: CASTPDGTQYF. In nucleotides, the CDR3 is TGTGCCAGCACCCCGGACGGGACGCAGTATTTT.

The table lists this clonotype with a few counts. The V and J genes are TRBV18 and TRBJ2-7, with 7 bases fitting TRBD1. The CDR3 is made up of 14 amino acids. The junction had 2 bases not matched to a gene; V was cut back by 2 bases and J by 1 base. Germline V lookup: CDR1 KGHSH, CDR2 LQKENI. CDR3 in amino acids: CASSPETGSYEQYV. The CDR3 bases are TGTGCCAGCTCACCAGAGACAGGGTCCTACGAGCAGTACGTC.

Concerning this clonotype: The junction departs from germline at one end; a sequencing error may be responsible. This chain uses TRBV23-1 with TRBJ1-1; D ambiguous. TRBV23-1 is sorted into the ORF group, with uncertain function. CDR3 size: 12 residues. The chain's CDR3 is CASSQKNAEAFF. The CDR3 DNA reads as TGCGCCAGCAGTCAAAAGAACGCTGAAGCTTTCTTT.

The CDR3 sequence: CASSHTSGASNEQFF. As DNA, the CDR3 is TGTGCCAGCAGCCATACTAGCGGGGCCTCCAATGAGCAGTTCTTC. The J gene is TRBJ2-1, the V gene TRBV4-2; 10 nucleotides line up with TRBD2. This CDR3 has 15 residues. The germline V gene encodes CDR1 LGHNA and CDR2 YNFKEQ. After removal of 3 bases from V and 6 bases from J, the junction contained 5 bases not matched to a gene.

This clonotype has just a few counts. This chain uses TRBV28 with TRBJ2-2, with a weak D call TRBD1 (6 bases). The CDR3 runs 14 residues. CDR1 and CDR2 from the germline V gene are MDHEN and SYDVKM. The V gene lost 7 bases and the J gene lost 2 bases, with 11 bases spanning the gap. The DNA for the CDR3 is TGTGCCAGCAAGGGGACACTAAACACCGGGGAGCTGTTTTTT. It specifies CASKGTLNTGELFF.

This clonotype was seen a handful of times. The rearrangement joins TRBV6-5 to TRBJ2-3; 12 bases line up with TRBD2. Germline V CDR1 and CDR2: MNHEY, SVGAGI. With 6 bases clipped from V and 4 bases from J, the junction kept 5 bases outside the gene matches. The CDR3 contains 15 residues. The CDR3 DNA is TGTGCCAGCAGACCCGGGACTAGCGGGCCAGATACGCAGTATTTT. Translation gives CASRPGTSGPDTQYF.

The rearrangement uses TRBV12-3 or TRBV12-4 and TRBJ1-4, with D maybe TRBD1 (6 bases). The CDR3 is made up of 14 amino acids. V gave up 6 bases and J gave up 4 bases, with 12 bases separating them. This chain's CDR3 is CASRIQGYNEKLFF. CDR3 in DNA: TGTGCCAGCAGGATACAGGGTTATAATGAAAAACTGTTTTTT.

This chain joins TRBV28 and TRBJ2-1, with a tentative D call TRBD2 (6 bases). Trimming shortened V by 8 bases and J by 3 bases, and 11 bases separated the two germline ends. CDR3 length equals 13 residues. Germline V gene data show CDR1 as MDHEN and CDR2 as SYDVKM. CDR3 residues: CASLDGGYNEQFF. The CDR3 bases are TGTGCCAGCTTAGACGGGGGCTACAATGAGCAGTTCTTC.

The chain has TRBV4-3 and TRBJ2-5; 9 bases fit TRBD1. Unmatched junction bases numbered 8, after V lost 2 bases and J lost 1 base. Germline-derived CDR1 and CDR2 are LGHNA and YSLEER. The CDR3 sequence is 17 residues long. CDR3 in amino acids: CASSQLFGTGSQETQYF. In DNA form, the CDR3 reads TGCGCCAGCAGCCAACTATTTGGGACAGGGAGCCAAGAGACCCAGTACTTC.

This clonotype was seen only a few times. The CDR3 DNA is TGTGCCAGCAGTTATGAGCTGATGTCCTACAATGAGCAGTTCTTC. It yields the protein CASSYELMSYNEQFF. The chain has TRBV6-2 or TRBV6-3 and TRBJ2-1; no clear D. V was trimmed by 3 bases and J by 1 base, leaving 10 bases between them. Per germline, CDR1 MNHEY and CDR2 SVGEGT. CDR3 length: 15 residues.

V gene TRBV24-1 combines with J gene TRBJ2-1; D possibly corresponds to TRBD1 (5 bases). From germline, CDR1 is KGHDR and CDR2 SFDVKD. The CDR3 runs to 12 residues. V lost 4 bases and J 9 bases, leaving 9 bases between the germline ends. CDR3 region: CATSEVGLEQFF. The CDR3 DNA reads as TGTGCCACCAGTGAGGTGGGGCTTGAGCAGTTCTTC.

This chain uses TRBV19 with TRBJ1-1; no reliable D call. Trimming took off 0 bases at V and 6 bases at J, with 11 bases between the two ends. The CDR3 length is 14 residues. CDR1 is LNHDA, CDR2 SQIVND, per germline (reference sequence). Here the CDR3 DNA reads TGTGCCAGTAGTATAGAGGAGGGTTCCCCTGAAGCTTTCTTT. This translates into CASSIEEGSPEAFF.

The V and J genes are TRBV11-2 and TRBJ2-7; D ambiguous. The germline gives CDR1 SGHAT, CDR2 FQNNGV. The V gene lost 0 bases and the J gene lost 3 bases, with 12 bases spanning the gap. The CDR3 runs to 15 residues. CDR3 residues: CASSLDGVNRYEQYF. The CDR3, as DNA: TGTGCCAGCAGCTTAGATGGCGTAAACCGCTACGAGCAGTACTTC. Looking up the rest from reference TRBV11-2 and TRBJ2-7 gives the full variable domain: EAGVAQSPRYKIIEKRQSVAFWCNPISGHATLYWYQQILGQGPKLLIQFQNNGVVDDSQLPKDRFSAERLKGVDSTLKIQPAKLEDSAVYLCASSLDGVNRYEQYFGPGTRLTVT.

The CDR3 DNA sequence: TGTGCCAGCAGCCCTTCAGGAAGTAGGTCACCCCTCCACTTT. This gives the protein CASSPSGSRSPLHF. The V and J genes are TRBV7-2 and TRBJ1-6; D is unresolved. This CDR3 is 14 amino acids long. Trimming stripped 5 bases from V and 10 bases from J, with 15 bases between. Germline V gene data show CDR1 as SGHTA and CDR2 as FQGNSA. Looking up the rest from reference TRBV7-2 and TRBJ1-6 gives the full variable domain: GAGVSQSPSNKVTEKGKDVELRCDPISGHTALYWYRQSLGQGLEFLIYFQGNSAPDKSGLPSDRFSAERTGGSVSTLTIQRTQQEDSAVYLCASSPSGSRSPLHFGNGTRLTVT.